This section outlines one T cell receptor beta chain sequence together with its context. This sample was taken from a study of patients and donors after allogeneic stem cell transplantation. Trimming cost V 6 bases and J 1 base, with 9 bases left between them. The CDR3 totals 12 residues. Germline CDR1 reads SQVTM; CDR2 reads ANQGSEA. One entry per CDR3 protein, called by TCRdb with MiXCR from the RT-PCR reads. The sample consists of tens of thousands of distinct CDR3 sequences, roughly 43% of them appearing once. The sample comprised blood, either unsorted or a sorted T cell fraction (not recorded which). The chain couples TRBV29-1 to TRBJ1-1; a possible D gene is TRBD1 (6 bases). The sequence came from a human donor who was either an allogeneic HSCT recipient or a stem cell or donor lymphocyte infusion donor (not recorded which). It is not recorded whose cells these are; they may come from a transplant donor. The CDR3 coding sequence is TGCAGCGTCGGCAGGGGGAACACTGAAGCTTTCTTT. Translation: CSVGRGNTEAFF.